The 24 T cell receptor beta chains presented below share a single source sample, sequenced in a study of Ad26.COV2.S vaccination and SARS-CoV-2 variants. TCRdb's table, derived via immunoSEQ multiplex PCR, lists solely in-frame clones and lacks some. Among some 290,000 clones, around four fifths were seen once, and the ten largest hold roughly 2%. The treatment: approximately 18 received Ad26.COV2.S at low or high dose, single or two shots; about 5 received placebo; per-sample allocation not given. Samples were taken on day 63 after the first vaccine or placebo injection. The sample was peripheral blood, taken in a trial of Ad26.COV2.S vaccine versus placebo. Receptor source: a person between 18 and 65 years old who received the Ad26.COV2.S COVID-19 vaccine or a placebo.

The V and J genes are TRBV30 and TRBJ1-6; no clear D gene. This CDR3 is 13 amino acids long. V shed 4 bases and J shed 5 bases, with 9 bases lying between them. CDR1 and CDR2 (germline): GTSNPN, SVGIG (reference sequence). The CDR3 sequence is CAWKGGNNSPLHF. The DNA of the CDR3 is TGTGCCTGGAAGGGAGGGAATAATTCACCCCTCCACTTT.

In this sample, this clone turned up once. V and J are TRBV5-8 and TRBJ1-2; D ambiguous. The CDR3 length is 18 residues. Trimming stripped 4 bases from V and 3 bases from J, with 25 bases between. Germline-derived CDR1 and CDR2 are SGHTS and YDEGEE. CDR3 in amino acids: CASSGRGALVILYYGYTF. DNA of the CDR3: TGTGCCAGCAGCGGCCGCGGAGCCCTGGTGATCCTGTACTATGGCTACACCTTC.

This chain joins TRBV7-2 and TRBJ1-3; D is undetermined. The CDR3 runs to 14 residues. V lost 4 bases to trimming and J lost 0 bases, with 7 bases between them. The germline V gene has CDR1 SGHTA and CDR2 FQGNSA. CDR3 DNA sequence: TGTGCCAGCAGCTCCGTAAGCTCTGGAAACACCATATATTTT. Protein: CASSSVSSGNTIYF.

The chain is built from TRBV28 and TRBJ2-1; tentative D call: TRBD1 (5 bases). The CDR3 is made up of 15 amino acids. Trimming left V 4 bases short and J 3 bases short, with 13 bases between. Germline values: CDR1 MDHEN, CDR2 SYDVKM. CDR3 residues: CASSYRDRYYNEQFF. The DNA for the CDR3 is TGTGCCAGCAGTTACCGTGACAGATACTACAATGAGCAGTTCTTC.

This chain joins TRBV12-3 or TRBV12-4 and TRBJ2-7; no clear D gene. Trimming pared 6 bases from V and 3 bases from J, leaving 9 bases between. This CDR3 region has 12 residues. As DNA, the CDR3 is TGTGCCAGCAGCGACGGCCACTACGAGCAGTACTTC. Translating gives CASSDGHYEQYF.

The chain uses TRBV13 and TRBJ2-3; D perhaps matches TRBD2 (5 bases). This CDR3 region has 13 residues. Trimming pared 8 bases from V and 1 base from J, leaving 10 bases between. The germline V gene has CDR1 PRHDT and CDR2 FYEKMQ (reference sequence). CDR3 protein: CASGRVGTDTQYF. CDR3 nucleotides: TGTGCCAGCGGGCGGGTGGGCACAGATACGCAGTATTTT.

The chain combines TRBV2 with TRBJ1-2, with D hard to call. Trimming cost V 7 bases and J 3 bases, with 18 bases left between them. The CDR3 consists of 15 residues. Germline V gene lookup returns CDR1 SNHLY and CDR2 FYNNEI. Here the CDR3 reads CASTFGGFGDYGYTF. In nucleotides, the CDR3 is TGTGCCAGCACTTTCGGAGGGTTTGGGGACTATGGCTACACCTTC.

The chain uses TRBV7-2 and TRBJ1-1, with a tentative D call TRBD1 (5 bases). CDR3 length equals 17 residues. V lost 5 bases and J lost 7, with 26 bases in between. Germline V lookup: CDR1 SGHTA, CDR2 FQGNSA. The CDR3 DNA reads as TGTGCCAGCAGCCCAAGAGGGCAGGGTCGAGGCAATTTTGAAGCTTTCTTT. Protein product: CASSPRGQGRGNFEAFF.

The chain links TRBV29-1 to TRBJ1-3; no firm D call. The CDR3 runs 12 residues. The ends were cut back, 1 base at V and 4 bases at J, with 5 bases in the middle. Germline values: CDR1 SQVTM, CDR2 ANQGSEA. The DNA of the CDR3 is TGCAGCGTTGAAGTGTTGGGAAACACCATATATTTT. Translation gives CSVEVLGNTIYF.

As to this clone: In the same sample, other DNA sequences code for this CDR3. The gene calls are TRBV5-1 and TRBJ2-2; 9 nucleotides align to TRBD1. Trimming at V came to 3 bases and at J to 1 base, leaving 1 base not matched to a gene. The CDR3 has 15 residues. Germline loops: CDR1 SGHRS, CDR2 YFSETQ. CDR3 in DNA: TGCGCCAGCAGCTCGGGACAGGGGAACACCGGGGAGCTGTTTTTT. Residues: CASSSGQGNTGELFF.

Written as DNA, the CDR3 is TGTGCCAGCAGCGTAGATCAGGGGAGAGAGACCCAGTACTTC. It specifies CASSVDQGRETQYF. This rearrangement joins TRBV9 to TRBJ2-5; TRBD1 is a possible D gene (6 bases). The CDR3 extends over 14 amino acids. The V and J ends lost 0 bases and 4 bases respectively, with 10 bases between them. Germline-derived CDR1 and CDR2 are SGDLS and YYNGEE.

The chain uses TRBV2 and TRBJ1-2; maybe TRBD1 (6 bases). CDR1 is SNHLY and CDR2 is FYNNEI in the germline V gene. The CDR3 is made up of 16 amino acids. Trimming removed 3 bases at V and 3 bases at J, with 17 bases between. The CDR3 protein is CASSDVNWGADYGYTF. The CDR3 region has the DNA TGTGCCAGCAGTGACGTGAATTGGGGGGCAGACTATGGCTACACCTTC.

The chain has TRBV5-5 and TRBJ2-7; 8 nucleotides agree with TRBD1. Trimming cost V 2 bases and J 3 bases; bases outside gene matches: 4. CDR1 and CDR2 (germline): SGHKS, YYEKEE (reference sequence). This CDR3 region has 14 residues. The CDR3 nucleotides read TGTGCCAGCAGCTTTCCGGGACAGGACTACGAGCAGTACTTC. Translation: CASSFPGQDYEQYF.

As DNA, the CDR3 is TGCGCCAGCAGCTTGGAGGGGACAGGGAACAATGAGCAGTTCTTC. Translating gives CASSLEGTGNNEQFF. The genes are TRBV5-1 and TRBJ2-1; the match to TRBD1 covers 9 bases. The CDR3 sequence is 15 residues long. The germline V gene has CDR1 SGHRS and CDR2 YFSETQ. V gave up 0 bases and J gave up 5 bases; unmatched junction bases: 3.

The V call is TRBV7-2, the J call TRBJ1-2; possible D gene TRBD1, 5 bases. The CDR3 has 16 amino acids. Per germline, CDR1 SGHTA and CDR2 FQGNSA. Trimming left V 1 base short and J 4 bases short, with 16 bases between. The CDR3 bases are TGTGCCAGCAGCTTAGGGGTTAGGGGCGGATCCTATGGCTACACCTTC. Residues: CASSLGVRGGSYGYTF.

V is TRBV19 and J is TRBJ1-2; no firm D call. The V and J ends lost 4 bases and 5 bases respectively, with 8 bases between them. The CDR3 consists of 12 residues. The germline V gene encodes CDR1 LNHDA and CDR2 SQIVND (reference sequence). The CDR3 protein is CASSTSWYGYTF. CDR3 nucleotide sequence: TGTGCCAGTAGTACCTCGTGGTATGGCTACACCTTC.

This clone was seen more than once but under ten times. CDR3 DNA sequence: TGCGCCAGCAGCCTAAGGACGGCCGTTCCCTACGAGCAGTACTTC. As protein: CASSLRTAVPYEQYF. The J gene is TRBJ2-7, the V gene TRBV5-1, with unresolved D. Germline assignment: CDR1 SGHRS and CDR2 YFSETQ. There are 15 residues in the CDR3. Trimming took off 4 bases at V and 2 bases at J, with 16 bases between the two ends.

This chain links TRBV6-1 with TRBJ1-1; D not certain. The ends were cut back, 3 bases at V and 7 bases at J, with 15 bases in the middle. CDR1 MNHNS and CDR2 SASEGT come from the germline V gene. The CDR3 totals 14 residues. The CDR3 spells CASSETTVMNEAFF. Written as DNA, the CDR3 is TGTGCCAGCAGTGAGACGACCGTAATGAATGAAGCTTTCTTT.

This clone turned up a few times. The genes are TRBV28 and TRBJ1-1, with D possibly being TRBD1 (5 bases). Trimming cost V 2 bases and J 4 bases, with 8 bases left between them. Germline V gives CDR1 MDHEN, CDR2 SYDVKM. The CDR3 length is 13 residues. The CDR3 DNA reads TGTGCCAGCAGTTTAGATGGGGGCACTGAAGCTTTCTTT. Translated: CASSLDGGTEAFF.

CDR3 in DNA: TGTGCCAGCAGTTTATCGACCAGGGAGCAGTTCTTC. This gives the protein CASSLSTREQFF. This chain links TRBV27 with TRBJ2-1; D unclear. The CDR3 is 12 amino acids. CDR1 is MNHEY and CDR2 is SMNVEV in the germline V gene (reference sequence). With 0 bases removed from V and 10 bases from J, the gap between germline ends came to 7 bases.

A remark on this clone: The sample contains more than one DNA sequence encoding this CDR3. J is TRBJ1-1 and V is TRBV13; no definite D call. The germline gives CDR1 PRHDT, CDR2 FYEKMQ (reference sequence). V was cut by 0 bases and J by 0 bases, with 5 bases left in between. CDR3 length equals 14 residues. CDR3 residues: CASSLGRLNTEAFF. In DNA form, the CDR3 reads TGTGCCAGCAGCTTAGGGCGGCTGAACACTGAAGCTTTCTTT.

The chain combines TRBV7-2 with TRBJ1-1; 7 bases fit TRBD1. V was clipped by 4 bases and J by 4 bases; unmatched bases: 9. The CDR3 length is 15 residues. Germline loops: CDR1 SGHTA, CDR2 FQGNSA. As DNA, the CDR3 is TGTGCCAGCAGCTCCGACAGGGAGAAAGGCACTGAAGCTTTCTTT. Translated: CASSSDREKGTEAFF. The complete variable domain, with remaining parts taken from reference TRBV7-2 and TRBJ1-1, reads GAGVSQSPSNKVTEKGKDVELRCDPISGHTALYWYRQSLGQGLEFLIYFQGNSAPDKSGLPSDRFSAERTGGSVSTLTIQRTQQEDSAVYLCASSSDREKGTEAFFGQGTRLTVV.

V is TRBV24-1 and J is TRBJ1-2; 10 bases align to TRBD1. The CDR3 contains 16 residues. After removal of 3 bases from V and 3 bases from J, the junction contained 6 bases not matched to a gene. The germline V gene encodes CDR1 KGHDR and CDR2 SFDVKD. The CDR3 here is CATSDGDRGPHYGYTF. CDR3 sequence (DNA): TGTGCCACCAGTGATGGGGACAGGGGTCCTCACTATGGCTACACCTTC.

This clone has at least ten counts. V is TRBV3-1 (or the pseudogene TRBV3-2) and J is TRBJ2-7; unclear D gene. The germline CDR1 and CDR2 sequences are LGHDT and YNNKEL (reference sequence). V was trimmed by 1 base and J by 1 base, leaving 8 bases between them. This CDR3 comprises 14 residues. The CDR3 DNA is TGTGCCAGCAGCCAAGGACAATTTTCCTACGAGCAGTACTTC. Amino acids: CASSQGQFSYEQYF.